The 9 T cell receptor beta chains presented below share a single source sample, sequenced in a study of beta chain features in type 1 diabetes. The study's findings and limits: People with Type 1 diabetes carried modestly yet significantly shorter TCRB CDR3s in all four CD4+ subsets.

Their specific antigens are unknown. The study reverse transcribed the entire isolated RNA, so it sequenced expressed TCRB transcripts. Assay used: immunoSEQ multiplex PCR; TCRdb lists only in-frame clones, some missing. Of a few hundred thousand clones in the sample, around 22% were seen once. Specimen: naive CD4+ T cells from blood. The source is a woman younger than 45 with type 1 diabetes.

The V gene is TRBV2, the J gene TRBJ2-7, with TRBD2 as a possible D gene (6 bases). The CDR3 runs 12 residues. The V gene lost 8 bases and the J gene lost 0 bases, with 8 bases spanning the gap. The germline V gene encodes CDR1 SNHLY and CDR2 FYNNEI. CDR3 amino acids: CASRDFSYEQYF. The CDR3 DNA is TGTGCCAGCCGGGACTTCTCCTACGAGCAGTACTTC.

This clone was recorded a few times. CDR3 protein: CASSLDSGRGNEQFF. DNA of the CDR3: TGTGCCAGCAGCTTAGACAGCGGGAGGGGCAATGAGCAGTTCTTC. The chain has TRBV11-1 and TRBJ2-1; 10 nucleotides match TRBD2. Germline loops: CDR1 SGHAT, CDR2 FQDESV (reference sequence). Unmatched junction bases numbered 3, after V lost 1 base and J lost 6 bases. The CDR3 contains 15 residues.

A single count supports this clone. The rearrangement joins TRBV6-6 to TRBJ2-7, with D perhaps matching TRBD1 (5 bases). Germline V gene sequence: CDR1 MNHNY, CDR2 SVGAGI (reference sequence). The CDR3 is 13 residues long. V lost 2 bases and J 7 bases, leaving 12 bases between the germline ends. The CDR3 nucleotides read TGTGCCAGCAGTTACGGCAGGGCGGCAGAGCAGTACTTC. Its protein is CASSYGRAAEQYF.

This rearrangement joins TRBV6-5 to TRBJ2-7; 9 nucleotides align to TRBD1. The CDR3 extends over 15 amino acids. Looked up from germline, CDR1 is MNHEY and CDR2 is SVGAGI. With 2 bases clipped from V and 4 bases from J, the junction kept 6 bases outside the gene matches. CDR3 coding DNA: TGTGCCAGCAGTTACGAAGGACAGGGGTTATACGAGCAGTACTTC. This gives the protein CASSYEGQGLYEQYF.

This chain connects TRBV6-5 to TRBJ1-1, with a possible D match to TRBD1 (5 bases). The CDR3 is 14 residues long. CDR1 and CDR2 (germline): MNHEY, SVGAGI. V was shortened by 6 bases and J by 1 base, with 12 bases between the two germline ends. CDR3 protein: CASSRTGANTEAFF. CDR3 sequence (DNA): TGTGCCAGCAGCCGAACAGGAGCGAACACTGAAGCTTTCTTT.

This clone occurred a few times. This chain joins TRBV5-1 and TRBJ2-1; 12 nucleotides match TRBD2. Looked up from germline, CDR1 is SGHRS and CDR2 is YFSETQ. The CDR3 totals 15 residues. Trimming took 4 bases from V and 7 from J; bases not matched to a gene: 6. The CDR3 here is CASSTTSGSFNEQFF. CDR3 bases: TGCGCCAGCAGCACGACTAGCGGGAGTTTTAATGAGCAGTTCTTC.

This clone has just a few counts. The chain recombines TRBV9 with TRBJ2-6, with D unclear. The V end lost 3 bases, the J end lost 0 bases, and 7 bases lay between the germline ends. The CDR3 length is 15 residues. Germline V gene lookup returns CDR1 SGDLS and CDR2 YYNGEE. DNA for the CDR3: TGTGCCAGCAGCGCATTGAGCTCTGGGGCCAACGTCCTGACTTTC. Protein sequence: CASSALSSGANVLTF. The full variable domain, with the rest looked up from reference TRBV9 and TRBJ2-6, is DSGVTQTPKHLITATGQRVTLRCSPRSGDLSVYWYQQSLDQGLQFLIQYYNGEERAKGNILERFSAQQFPDLHSELNLSSLELGDSALYFCASSALSSGANVLTFGAGSRLTVL.

The gene calls are TRBV4-1 and TRBJ2-5; TRBD2 agrees at 7 bases. This CDR3 has 16 residues. V gave up 4 bases and J gave up 5 bases; unmatched junction bases: 13. From germline, CDR1 is MGHRA and CDR2 YSYEKL. The CDR3 nucleotides are TGCGCCAGCAGCCGCACGGGGGGACCCGTCGGGGAGACCCAGTACTTC. Translating it yields CASSRTGGPVGETQYF.

The rearrangement links TRBV5-4 to TRBJ2-7; D is unclear. The CDR3 is made up of 14 amino acids. V lost 2 bases and J 1 base, leaving 10 bases between the germline ends. Germline V gives CDR1 SGHNT, CDR2 YYREEE (reference sequence). For the CDR3, the DNA is TGTGCCAGCAGCTTTTCTGCAGAATCCTACGAGCAGTACTTC. Its translation is CASSFSAESYEQYF.